What follows are 31 T cell receptor beta chains derived from one specimen sequenced in a study of T cell responses to AZD1222 COVID-19 vaccine. The data were produced by immunoSEQ multiplex PCR, yet TCRdb's version contains in-frame clones alone and is incomplete. The table lists 100,000 to 150,000 clones, approximately 83% of them singletons. The sequences come from peripheral blood, collected on day 0 of AZD1222 vaccination. These TCRs come from an adult in good health.

This clone was seen a single time. The chain links TRBV27 to TRBJ2-7; 7 bases fit TRBD1. Germline trimming cut 6 bases from V and 2 bases from J; bases unmatched to any gene: 10. The CDR3 length is 15 residues. Germline-derived CDR1 and CDR2 are MNHEY and SMNVEV (reference sequence). The CDR3 nucleotides are TGTGCCAGCAGACTTAAACCCGGGACAGCCTACGAGCAGTACTTC. Protein product: CASRLKPGTAYEQYF.

The genes are TRBV29-1 and TRBJ1-5; 7 bases map to TRBD1. CDR1 and CDR2 (germline): SQVTM, ANQGSEA. V was clipped by 4 bases and J by 4 bases; unmatched bases: 7. CDR3 length equals 14 residues. CDR3 amino acids: CSVASTGLNQPQHF. The CDR3 DNA follows: TGCAGCGTTGCGTCGACAGGGCTTAATCAGCCCCAGCATTTT.

This clone showed up just a few times. CDR3 in amino acids: CASNQRGFDGYTF. CDR3 bases: TGTGCCAGCAACCAGAGGGGGTTTGATGGCTACACCTTC. This chain joins TRBV14 and TRBJ1-2; a possible D gene is TRBD1 (6 bases). Per the germline V gene, CDR1 is SGHDN and CDR2 is FVKESK. This CDR3 is 13 amino acids long. V was pared by 7 bases and J by 6 bases, with 15 bases between.

The J gene is TRBJ1-5, the V gene TRBV27; possible D gene TRBD1, 6 bases. The CDR3 has 17 residues. The V and J ends lost 5 bases and 6 bases respectively, with 23 bases between them. Germline-derived CDR1 and CDR2 are MNHEY and SMNVEV (reference sequence). The CDR3 bases are TGTGCCAGCAGTCAATTCGGTGGGCAGGGGTCGGGTCAGCCCCAGCATTTT. Its translation: CASSQFGGQGSGQPQHF.

The chain employs TRBV6-2 or TRBV6-3 and TRBJ2-5; unclear D gene. Germline CDR1 and CDR2: MNHEY and SVGEGT. This CDR3 is 11 amino acids long. The V gene lost 4 bases and the J gene lost 3 bases, with 3 bases spanning the gap. This chain's CDR3 is CASSSEETQYF. Here the CDR3 DNA reads TGTGCCAGCAGTTCAGAAGAGACCCAGTACTTC.

This clone was seen a handful of times. V gene TRBV6-5 combines with J gene TRBJ1-2, with TRBD1 matching over 10 bases. CDR3 length: 16 amino acids. In germline, CDR1 is MNHEY, CDR2 SVGAGI. Unmatched junction bases numbered 4, after V lost 1 base and J lost 2 bases. The CDR3 coding sequence is TGTGCCAGCAGTTACTATCGGACAGGGGGGAACTATGGCTACACCTTC. This translates into CASSYYRTGGNYGYTF.

This chain links TRBV7-3 with TRBJ1-1; TRBD1 matches 7 bases. Germline trimming cut 5 bases from V and 1 base from J; bases unmatched to any gene: 4. The CDR3 spans 14 residues. Germline V gene data show CDR1 as SGHTA and CDR2 as FQGTGA. The CDR3 loop is CASSLGTENTEAFF. CDR3 coding DNA: TGTGCCAGCAGCCTAGGGACAGAGAACACTGAAGCTTTCTTT.

J is TRBJ1-1 and V is TRBV7-3, with D tentatively TRBD1 (6 bases). Trimming cost V 5 bases and J 1 base, with 11 bases left between them. CDR3 length: 14 residues. In germline, CDR1 is SGHTA, CDR2 FQGTGA. This CDR3 reads CASSEDSKNTEAFF. CDR3 sequence (DNA): TGTGCCAGCAGCGAGGACAGCAAGAACACTGAAGCTTTCTTT.

The CDR3 loop reads CASSSRGTGDQPQHF. The CDR3 nucleotides are TGTGCCAGCAGTTCCCGAGGGACAGGGGATCAGCCCCAGCATTTT. The V gene is TRBV27, the J gene TRBJ1-5; 10 nucleotides line up with TRBD1. Losses at the gene ends were 4 bases for V and 5 bases for J; bases not matched to a gene: 5. CDR1 is MNHEY and CDR2 is SMNVEV in the germline V gene (reference sequence). The CDR3 is 15 residues long.

The V call is TRBV7-3, the J call TRBJ1-2; D not resolved. Trimming removed 5 bases at V and 1 base at J, with 8 bases between. The germline gives CDR1 SGHTA, CDR2 FQGTGA. The length of the CDR3 is 13 residues. As DNA, the CDR3 is TGTGCCAGCAGCCCAAGGAATAACTATGGCTACACCTTC. Translating gives CASSPRNNYGYTF.

The genes are TRBV7-2 and TRBJ2-7; D possibly corresponds to TRBD2 (5 bases). Trimming stripped 5 bases from V and 1 base from J, with 15 bases between. The CDR3 totals 15 residues. Germline V CDR1 and CDR2: SGHTA, FQGNSA. CDR3 residues: CASSPEAGLSYEQYF. DNA of the CDR3: TGTGCCAGCAGCCCCGAGGCGGGTCTTTCCTACGAGCAGTACTTC.

This clone has a handful of counts. This chain links TRBV7-9 with TRBJ1-4; D gene unclear. CDR1 and CDR2 (germline): SEHNR, FQNEAQ (reference sequence). V lost 5 bases, J lost 13 bases, and 14 bases lay in between. This CDR3 region has 12 residues. The CDR3 protein is CASSLTNGGLFF. The CDR3 region has the DNA TGTGCCAGCAGCCTAACCAACGGTGGACTGTTTTTT.

This sequence joins TRBV11-2 and TRBJ2-1; 9 bases line up with TRBD2. Germline V gene data show CDR1 as SGHAT and CDR2 as FQNNGV. This CDR3 is built from 16 residues. V gave up 1 base and J gave up 7 bases; unmatched junction bases: 8. In nucleotides, the CDR3 is TGTGCCAGCAGCTTAGGCGGGGGGGCCTTGGGAAATGAGCAGTTCTTC. Residues: CASSLGGGALGNEQFF.

This chain joins TRBV30 and TRBJ1-1; D is undetermined. Between the trimmed V and J ends, which lost 2 bases and 1 base, there was a span of 14 bases. Germline assignment: CDR1 GTSNPN and CDR2 SVGIG (reference sequence). The CDR3 covers 15 residues. In DNA, the CDR3 is TGTGCCTGGAGTAGGGTCTCTACTGGGAACACTGAAGCTTTCTTT. Its protein is CAWSRVSTGNTEAFF.

The chain has TRBV19 and TRBJ1-6; 8 nucleotides align to TRBD1. After removal of 1 base from V and 9 bases from J, the junction contained 2 bases not matched to a gene. The CDR3 has 14 amino acids. Germline values: CDR1 LNHDA, CDR2 SQIVND (reference sequence). CDR3 sequence (DNA): TGTGCCAGTAGTATAGGACAGGGGACTTCACCCCTCCACTTT. As protein: CASSIGQGTSPLHF.

The J gene is TRBJ2-7, the V gene TRBV2; 8 bases align to TRBD1. CDR1 SNHLY and CDR2 FYNNEI come from the germline V gene. This CDR3 spans 15 amino acids. Trimming took 6 bases from V and 5 from J; bases not matched to a gene: 12. CDR3 DNA sequence: TGTGCCAGCAGGGACCCGACAGGGGTGAAGAACGAGCAGTACTTC. Protein sequence: CASRDPTGVKNEQYF.

The rearrangement links TRBV5-1 to TRBJ2-5; D tentatively reads TRBD1 or TRBD2 (6 bases each). V was shortened by 2 bases and J by 5 bases, with 22 bases between the two germline ends. Germline loops: CDR1 SGHRS, CDR2 YFSETQ. This CDR3 comprises 17 residues. CDR3 sequence: CASSFLPGGTTGETQYF. Here the CDR3 DNA reads TGCGCCAGCAGCTTCCTCCCTGGAGGGACAACCGGGGAGACCCAGTACTTC.

V gene TRBV27 combines with J gene TRBJ1-2; D unclear. Per germline, CDR1 MNHEY and CDR2 SMNVEV (reference sequence). This CDR3 region has 11 residues. The germline V and J ends were trimmed by 6 bases and 8 bases, with 10 bases remaining between them. The CDR3 bases are TGTGCCAGCAGCCAAGGGCTCGGCTACACCTTC. Protein: CASSQGLGYTF.

The gene calls are TRBV9 and TRBJ1-5; tentatively, D is TRBD1 (5 bases). The CDR3 consists of 15 residues. CDR1 is SGDLS, CDR2 YYNGEE, per germline. Trimming pared 1 base from V and 0 bases from J, leaving 8 bases between. The CDR3 reads CASSVTGYSNQPQHF. CDR3 DNA sequence: TGTGCCAGCAGCGTAACAGGATATAGCAATCAGCCCCAGCATTTT.

The chain is built from TRBV3-1 (or the pseudogene TRBV3-2) and TRBJ2-4; the D gene is possibly TRBD2 (5 bases). With 1 base removed from V and 9 bases from J, the gap between germline ends came to 13 bases. Germline-derived CDR1 and CDR2 are LGHDT and YNNKEL (reference sequence). The CDR3 is 14 residues long. For the CDR3, the DNA is TGTGCCAGCAGCCAAGGTACCGCAGGAGGCATTCAGTACTTC. This translates into CASSQGTAGGIQYF.

This sequence joins TRBV6-2 or TRBV6-3 and TRBJ2-2; 9 nucleotides agree with TRBD2. Germline CDR1 MNHEY, CDR2 SVGEGT. The CDR3 consists of 15 residues. Trimming cost V 4 bases and J 4 bases; bases outside gene matches: 4. The CDR3 is CASSLAGASTGELFF. The CDR3 DNA reads TGTGCCAGCAGTTTAGCGGGAGCGAGCACCGGGGAGCTGTTTTTT.

This clone was observed a few times. J is TRBJ1-1 and V is TRBV19; perhaps TRBD1 as D (5 bases). Germline CDR1 LNHDA, CDR2 SQIVND (reference sequence). CDR3 length: 14 residues. Trimming removed 7 bases at V and 3 bases at J, with 15 bases between. CDR3 sequence (DNA): TGTGCCAGTATCGGGGGACGAGGGGACACTGAAGCTTTCTTT. This translates into CASIGGRGDTEAFF.

The chain links TRBV3-1 (or the pseudogene TRBV3-2) to TRBJ1-2; D is ambiguous. V gave up 5 bases and J gave up 1 base, with 8 bases separating them. The CDR3 sequence is 13 residues long. CDR1 LGHDT and CDR2 YNNKEL come from the germline V gene (reference sequence). CDR3 sequence reads: CASSSGFNYGYTF. As DNA, the CDR3 is TGTGCCAGCAGCTCGGGATTTAACTATGGCTACACCTTC.

This clone was counted a single time. The chain employs TRBV30 and TRBJ1-6, with TRBD1 identical over 12 bases. The germline CDR1 and CDR2 sequences are GTSNPN and SVGIG (reference sequence). CDR3 length equals 13 residues. Trimming cost V 7 bases and J 13 bases; bases outside gene matches: 8. DNA for the CDR3: TGTGCCTTCGCCGGGACAGGGGGCGCTCCCCTCCACTTT. It translates to CAFAGTGGAPLHF. Full variable domain (rest looked up from reference TRBV30 and TRBJ1-6): SQTIHQWPATLVQPVGSPLSLECTVEGTSNPNLYWYRQAAGRGLQLLFYSVGIGQISSEVPQNLSASRPQDRQFILSSKKLLLSDSGFYLCAFAGTGGAPLHFGNGTRLTVT.

The chain links TRBV4-2 to TRBJ1-5; TRBD1 is a possible D gene (5 bases). The V gene's germline CDR1 is LGHNA and CDR2 YNFKEQ. This CDR3 comprises 15 residues. The V and J ends lost 2 bases and 7 bases respectively, with 15 bases between them. The DNA for the CDR3 is TGTGCCAGCAGCCAATGGCAGGGCGGCGTCCAGCCCCAGCATTTT. This sequence encodes CASSQWQGGVQPQHF.

The V gene is TRBV19, the J gene TRBJ1-1; a weak D match, TRBD1 (6 bases). This CDR3 region has 16 residues. The germline V gene encodes CDR1 LNHDA and CDR2 SQIVND (reference sequence). V dropped 0 bases and J dropped 1 base, with 12 bases sitting between them. The CDR3 here is CASSIDPRTENTEAFF. For the CDR3, the DNA is TGTGCCAGTAGTATAGACCCCCGGACAGAGAACACTGAAGCTTTCTTT.

V and J are TRBV5-8 and TRBJ2-1; maybe TRBD1 (6 bases). The CDR3 is made up of 17 amino acids. Trimming left V 0 bases short and J 4 bases short, with 17 bases between. Looked up from germline, CDR1 is SGHTS and CDR2 is YDEGEE. The CDR3 nucleotides are TGTGCCAGCAGCTTGGCGACAGGTCGAGGGCATTACAATGAGCAGTTCTTC. Translation gives CASSLATGRGHYNEQFF.

This clone was detected once. This sequence joins TRBV24-1 and TRBJ1-3; TRBD1 matches 9 bases. Germline CDR1 reads KGHDR; CDR2 reads SFDVKD. The V gene end was trimmed by 9 bases and the J gene end by 0 bases; junction bases not matched to a gene: 2. CDR3 length equals 14 residues. The CDR3 sequence: CATLDRGSGNTIYF. The CDR3 nucleotides are TGTGCCACCCTGGACAGGGGCTCTGGAAACACCATATATTTT.

The chain joins TRBV11-1 to TRBJ1-2; D is unclear. The V gene lost 1 base and the J gene lost 5 bases, with 8 bases spanning the gap. The germline CDR1 and CDR2 sequences are SGHAT and FQDESV (reference sequence). The CDR3 totals 13 residues. In nucleotides, the CDR3 is TGTGCCAGCAGCTTAGACGGGGTGTATGGCTACACCTTC. It codes for CASSLDGVYGYTF.

The V and J genes are TRBV9 and TRBJ1-3, with unresolved D. There are 13 residues in the CDR3. The germline gives CDR1 SGDLS, CDR2 YYNGEE. The germline V and J ends were trimmed by 4 bases and 7 bases, with 12 bases remaining between them. The CDR3 loop reads CASSPPSSNTIYF. The DNA of the CDR3 is TGTGCCAGCAGCCCCCCGAGTTCTAACACCATATATTTT.

This clone was detected only once. V usage is TRBV19 and J usage is TRBJ1-1; a possible D gene is TRBD1 (5 bases). Germline V gene sequence: CDR1 LNHDA, CDR2 SQIVND (reference sequence). The CDR3 loop spans 16 amino acids. Trimming removed 5 bases at V and 7 bases at J, with 23 bases between. The CDR3 DNA reads as TGTGCCAGTAGTCCCCCCCAGGGTTTAGGTCGTCGTGAAGCTTTCTTT. Translated, it gives CASSPPQGLGRREAFF. The variable domain in full, with the rest retrieved from reference TRBV19 and TRBJ1-1, is DGGITQSPKYLFRKEGQNVTLSCEQNLNHDAMYWYRQDPGQGLRLIYYSQIVNDFQKGDIAEGYSVSREKKESFPLTVTSAQKNPTAFYLCASSPPQGLGRREAFFGQGTRLTVV.